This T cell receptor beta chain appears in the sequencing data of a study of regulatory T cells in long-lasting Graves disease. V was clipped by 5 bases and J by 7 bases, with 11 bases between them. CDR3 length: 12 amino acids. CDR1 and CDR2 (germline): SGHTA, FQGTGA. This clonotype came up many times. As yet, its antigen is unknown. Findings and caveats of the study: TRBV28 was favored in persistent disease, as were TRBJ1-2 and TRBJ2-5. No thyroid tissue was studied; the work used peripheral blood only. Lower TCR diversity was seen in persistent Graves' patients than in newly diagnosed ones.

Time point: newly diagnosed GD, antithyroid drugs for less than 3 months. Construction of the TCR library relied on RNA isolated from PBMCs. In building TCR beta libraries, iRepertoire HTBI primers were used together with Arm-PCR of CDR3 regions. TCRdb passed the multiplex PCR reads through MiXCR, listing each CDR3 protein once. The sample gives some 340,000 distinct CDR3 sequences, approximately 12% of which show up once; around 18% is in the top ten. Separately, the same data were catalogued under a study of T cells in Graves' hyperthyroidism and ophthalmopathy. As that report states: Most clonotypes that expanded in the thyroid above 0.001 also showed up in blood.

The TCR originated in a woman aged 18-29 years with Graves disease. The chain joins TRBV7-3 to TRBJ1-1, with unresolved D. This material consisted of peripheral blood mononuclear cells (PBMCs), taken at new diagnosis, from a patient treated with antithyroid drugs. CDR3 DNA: TGTGCCAGCAGCCAAGGTGCCGGTGAAGCTTTCTTT. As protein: CASSQGAGEAFF. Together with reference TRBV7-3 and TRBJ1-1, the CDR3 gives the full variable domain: GAGVSQTPSNKVTEKGKYVELRCDPISGHTALYWYRQSLGQGPEFLIYFQGTGAADDSGLPNDRFFAVRPEGSVSTLKIQRTERGDSAVYLCASSQGAGEAFFGQGTRLTVV.